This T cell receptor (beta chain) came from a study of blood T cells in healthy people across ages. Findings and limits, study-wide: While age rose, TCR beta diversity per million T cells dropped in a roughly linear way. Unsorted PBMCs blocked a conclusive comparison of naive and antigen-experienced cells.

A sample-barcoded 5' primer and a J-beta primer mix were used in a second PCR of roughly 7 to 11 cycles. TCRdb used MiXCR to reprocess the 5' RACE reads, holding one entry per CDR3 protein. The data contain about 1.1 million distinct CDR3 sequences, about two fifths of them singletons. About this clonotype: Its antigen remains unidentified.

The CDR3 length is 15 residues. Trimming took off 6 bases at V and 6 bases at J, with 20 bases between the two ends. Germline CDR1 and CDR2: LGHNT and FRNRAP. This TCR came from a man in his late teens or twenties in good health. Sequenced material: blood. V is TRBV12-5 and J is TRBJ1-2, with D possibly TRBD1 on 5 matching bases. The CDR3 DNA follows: TGTGCTAGTGGGTACCTCCCGGGTAGGGGAAATGGCTACACCTTC. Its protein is CASGYLPGRGNGYTF.